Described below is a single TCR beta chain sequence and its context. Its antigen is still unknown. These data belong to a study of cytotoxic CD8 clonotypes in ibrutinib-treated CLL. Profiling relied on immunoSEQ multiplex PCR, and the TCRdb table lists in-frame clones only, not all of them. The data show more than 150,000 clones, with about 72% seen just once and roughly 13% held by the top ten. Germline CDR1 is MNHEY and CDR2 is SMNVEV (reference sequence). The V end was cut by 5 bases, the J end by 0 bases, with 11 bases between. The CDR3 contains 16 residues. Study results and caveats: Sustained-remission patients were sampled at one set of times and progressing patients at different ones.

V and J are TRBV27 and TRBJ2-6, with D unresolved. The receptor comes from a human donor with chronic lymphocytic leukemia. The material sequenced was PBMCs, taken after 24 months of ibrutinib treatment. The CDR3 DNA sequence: TGTGCCAGCAGTACGACCCCCGGCTCTGGGGCCAACGTCCTGACTTTC. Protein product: CASSTTPGSGANVLTF.